The rows below give T cell receptor beta chains drawn from one sample of a study of T cells in Graves' hyperthyroidism and ophthalmopathy. In TCRdb, the multiplex PCR reads were re-called with MiXCR into one record per CDR3 protein. Among approximately 400,000 distinct CDR3 sequences listed, 15% to 17% were seen once. The specimen sequenced was blood. The source is a woman under 30 with Graves' hyperthyroidism that later progressed to Graves' ophthalmopathy. Both conserved end residues are part of each CDR3. A D gene is named only where the DNA matches it firmly. A clone size is listed for some rows: how often the clone was seen (once, few, many), or a class if it is expanded.

clone_size	v_call	d_call	j_call	cdr3_aa	cdr3_nt
many	TRBV5-1	TRBD2	TRBJ2-1	CASSFAGGSYNEQFF	TGCGCCAGCAGCTTCGCGGGAGGATCCTACAATGAGCAGTTCTTC
many	TRBV12-3/TRBV12-4	.	TRBJ2-1	CASSPRAQRVTNEQFF	TGTGCCAGCAGTCCGCGGGCGCAGAGGGTAACCAATGAGCAGTTCTTC
many	TRBV7-8	TRBD2	TRBJ2-1	CASSPLAVTYNEQFF	TGTGCCAGCAGCCCCCTAGCGGTGACCTACAATGAGCAGTTCTTC
few	TRBV7-9	.	TRBJ2-3	CASSLKGTQYF	TGTGCCAGCAGCTTGAAGGGTACGCAGTATTTT
many	TRBV5-1	.	TRBJ2-4	CASSLALGAKNIQYF	TGCGCCAGCAGCTTGGCCCTTGGGGCCAAAAACATTCAGTACTTC
many	TRBV24-1	.	TRBJ2-1	CATSDSTTNEQFF	TGTGCCACCAGTGACTCGACTACTAATGAGCAGTTCTTC
.	TRBV29-1	.	TRBJ1-2	CSVDPGQSYGYTF	TGCAGCGTTGACCCTGGACAGTCCTATGGCTACACCTTC
few	TRBV19	TRBD1	TRBJ1-1	CASTPQGASGTEAFF	TGTGCCAGTACCCCCCAGGGGGCAAGCGGCACTGAAGCTTTCTTT
many	TRBV9	.	TRBJ2-7	CASSVDLLGPSSYEQYF	TGTGCCAGCAGCGTTGATCTCCTAGGTCCTTCTTCCTACGAGCAGTACTTC
many	TRBV6-2/TRBV6-3	TRBD1	TRBJ1-2	CASSSGQGSNYGYTF	TGTGCCAGCAGTTCTGGACAGGGATCTAACTATGGCTACACCTTC
many	TRBV10-3	.	TRBJ2-7	CAIGTGTESYEQYF	TGTGCCATCGGCACCGGGACTGAGTCCTACGAGCAGTACTTC
few	TRBV7-9	.	TRBJ2-2	CASSLSWGELFF	TGTGCCAGCAGCTTAAGCTGGGGGGAGCTGTTTTTT
many	TRBV28	.	TRBJ2-5	CASSSGTQKETQYF	TGTGCCAGCAGCTCCGGGACTCAAAAAGAGACCCAGTACTTC
many	TRBV6-1	.	TRBJ2-2	CASWGRASEPGELFF	TGTGCCAGCTGGGGAAGGGCTAGCGAACCCGGGGAGCTGTTTTTT
.	TRBV6-1	.	TRBJ2-1	CASRWYGGPGSSYNEQFF	TGTGCCAGCAGGTGGTACGGAGGGCCAGGGAGCTCCTACAATGAGCAGTTCTTC
many	TRBV28	TRBD1	TRBJ2-3	CASIGGPLIGQYF	TGTGCCAGCATAGGGGGCCCCCTGATCGGGCAGTATTTT
.	TRBV4-1	TRBD1	TRBJ2-6	CASSQERQGAGANVLTF	TGCGCCAGCAGCCAAGAAAGACAGGGGGCTGGGGCCAACGTCCTGACTTTC
many	TRBV14	.	TRBJ2-7	CASSPTRAGYEQYF	TGTGCCAGCAGCCCCACCCGCGCAGGATACGAGCAGTACTTC
few	TRBV4-2	TRBD2	TRBJ2-3	CASSQETSGKGTDTQYF	TGTGCCAGCAGCCAAGAGACTAGCGGAAAAGGTACAGATACGCAGTATTTT
many	TRBV5-1	TRBD2	TRBJ2-5	CASSFGTSTSRETQYF	TGCGCCAGCAGCTTCGGGACTAGCACCAGCCGGGAGACCCAGTACTTC
.	TRBV20-1	TRBD2	TRBJ2-6	CSARDSGGGGRENVLTF	TGCAGTGCTAGAGATTCGGGAGGAGGCGGACGGGAAAACGTCCTGACTTTC
.	TRBV18	.	TRBJ2-1	CASSPDYLLGDNEQFF	TGTGCCAGCTCACCGGACTACCTCCTTGGGGACAATGAGCAGTTCTTC
many	TRBV3-1	TRBD2	TRBJ2-7	CASSPGGSEQYF	TGTGCCAGCAGCCCAGGCGGGAGCGAGCAGTACTTC
many	TRBV9	.	TRBJ1-1	CASTSGRMNTEAFF	TGTGCCAGCACTTCGGGCAGAATGAACACTGAAGCTTTCTTT
many	TRBV12-3/TRBV12-4	.	TRBJ1-5	CASSPTLGNQPQHF	TGTGCCAGCAGTCCGACTTTGGGAAATCAGCCCCAGCATTTT
many	TRBV5-1	.	TRBJ2-2	CASSFSGRQNTGELFF	TGTGCCAGCAGTTTCAGTGGCAGGCAGAACACCGGGGAGCTGTTTTTT
.	TRBV14	TRBD2	TRBJ2-1	CASSVAGFYNEQFF	TGTGCCAGCAGTGTAGCGGGTTTTTACAATGAGCAGTTCTTC
.	TRBV19	TRBD1	TRBJ2-7	CASSITQGRPDEQYF	TGTGCCAGTAGTATCACACAGGGGCGCCCCGACGAGCAGTACTTC
.	TRBV29-1	.	TRBJ1-1	CSVGRWAEAFF	TGCAGCGTTGGTCGTTGGGCAGAAGCTTTCTTT
many	TRBV18	TRBD1	TRBJ1-1	CASSPGTGVMNTEAFF	TGTGCCAGCTCACCAGGGACAGGGGTCATGAACACTGAAGCTTTCTTT
few	TRBV11-2	.	TRBJ1-2	CASSLGGRTGTF	TGTGCCAGCAGCTTAGGGGGACGGACCGGCACCTTC
many	TRBV19	.	TRBJ1-1	CASTLGSFLNTEAFF	TGTGCCAGTACCCTGGGCTCGTTTTTGAACACTGAAGCTTTCTTT
many	TRBV7-2	.	TRBJ2-3	CASSSPTAYTQYF	TGTGCCAGCAGCTCCCCGACCGCATATACGCAGTATTTT
.	TRBV6-1	TRBD1	TRBJ2-7	CASFQQGTYEQYF	TGTGCCAGCTTTCAACAGGGGACCTACGAGCAGTACTTC
.	TRBV4-2	TRBD1	TRBJ1-5	CASSHGTGNQPQHF	TGTGCCAGCAGCCACGGGACAGGGAATCAGCCCCAGCATTTT
few	TRBV19	.	TRBJ2-7	CASSLTDTDFYEQYF	TGTGCCAGTAGTCTGACGGACACAGATTTCTACGAGCAGTACTTC
many	TRBV3-1	TRBD1	TRBJ2-7	CASSPGQGGVYEQYF	TGTGCCAGCAGCCCCGGACAGGGTGGAGTCTACGAGCAGTACTTC